This T cell receptor (beta chain) is drawn from a study of T cells in Graves' hyperthyroidism and ophthalmopathy. In this sample, this clonotype turned up many times. The CDR3 spans 12 residues. V was clipped by 1 base and J by 10 bases, with 8 bases between them. Per germline, CDR1 SGHAT and CDR2 FQNNGV. RNA transcripts gave rise to amplified TCR beta CDR3 regions. TCR CDR3 regions were first amplified by RT-PCR with HTBI primers. MiXCR was run by TCRdb on the multiplex PCR reads, yielding one entry per CDR3 protein. The repertoire consists of around 600,000 distinct CDR3 sequences, with approximately 15% occurring once and the leading ten covering roughly 3.5%. Clinical symptoms, serum thyroxine and TRAb, thyroid ultrasound and orbital computed tomography were used for the diagnoses.

This chain links TRBV11-2 with TRBJ2-1; D not certain. The sequencing sample was made of blood. The clonotype was recovered from a woman in her thirties or forties with Graves' ophthalmopathy. The CDR3 DNA sequence: TGTGCCAGCAGCTTAGTAGTCGGGGAGCAGTTCTTC. Amino acid sequence: CASSLVVGEQFF.